These 20 T cell receptor beta chains originate from one sample sequenced in a study of blood T cells in healthy people across ages. For the second PCR, which ran for roughly 6 to 11 cycles, a sample-barcoded 5' primer and a J-beta primer mix were used. In TCRdb, the 5' RACE reads were re-called with MiXCR into one record per CDR3 protein. The table records about 730,000 distinct CDR3 sequences, around 46% of them present only once. Material: blood. Source of these receptors: a woman aged 55-69 years in good health.

This clonotype was seen a few times. V and J are TRBV9 and TRBJ2-5; either TRBD1 or TRBD2 may supply D (5 bases each). With 0 bases removed from V and 5 bases from J, the gap between germline ends came to 14 bases. This CDR3 region has 15 residues. In germline, CDR1 is SGDLS, CDR2 YYNGEE. DNA for the CDR3: TGTGCCAGCAGCGTAGCCGGGGCTTTGGGGGAGACCCAGTACTTC. Amino acids: CASSVAGALGETQYF.

The rearrangement joins TRBV7-9 to TRBJ1-2, with no clear D. Trimming stripped 7 bases from V and 6 bases from J, with 9 bases between. The CDR3 length is 11 residues. Germline-derived CDR1 and CDR2 are SEHNR and FQNEAQ (reference sequence). CDR3 loop: CASTDSNGYTF. The DNA of the CDR3 is TGTGCCAGCACTGATTCGAATGGCTACACCTTC.

The chain has TRBV28 and TRBJ2-7; D uncertain. Trimming left V 6 bases short and J 7 bases short, with 16 bases between. Per germline, CDR1 MDHEN and CDR2 SYDVKM. The CDR3 length is 13 residues. CDR3 sequence (DNA): TGTGCCAGCAGCACCGGAGTTAGCAATGAGCAGTACTTC. The encoded protein is CASSTGVSNEQYF.

Regarding this clonotype: A much larger clone differs from this one at a single base, so this may be a read error. The rearrangement joins TRBV10-3 to TRBJ2-1; D is possibly TRBD2 (6 bases). CDR3 length equals 16 residues. CDR1 ENHRY and CDR2 SYGVKD come from the germline V gene. In nucleotides, the CDR3 is TGTGCCATTACTTCCCAGGATGGGGGGTGGTACAATGGGCAGTTCTTC. This codes for CAITSQDGGWYNGQFF.

A few counts support this clonotype. The V and J genes are TRBV9 and TRBJ2-3, with TRBD1 as a possible D gene (5 bases). CDR1 and CDR2 from the germline V gene are SGDLS and YYNGEE. The V and J ends lost 0 bases and 3 bases respectively, with 8 bases between them. The CDR3 runs to 14 residues. The CDR3: CASSVVAGTDTQYF. The CDR3 nucleotides are TGTGCCAGCAGCGTAGTAGCAGGGACAGATACGCAGTATTTT.

J is TRBJ1-5 and V is TRBV2, with 7 bases fitting TRBD1. The CDR3 has 14 amino acids. Germline V gene sequence: CDR1 SNHLY, CDR2 FYNNEI. V lost 7 bases, J lost 3 bases, and 6 bases stayed unmatched. The CDR3 DNA sequence: TGTGCCAGCAACTTACAGGGGAACAATCAGCCCCAGCATTTT. The encoded protein is CASNLQGNNQPQHF.

This chain joins TRBV28 and TRBJ1-1; TRBD1 agrees at 7 bases. V was pared by 6 bases and J by 0 bases, with 4 bases of the junction left unmatched. The CDR3 has 14 amino acids. Germline CDR1 reads MDHEN; CDR2 reads SYDVKM. The CDR3 protein is CASRAGTVNTEAFF. CDR3 nucleotides: TGTGCCAGCAGAGCTGGGACAGTGAACACTGAAGCTTTCTTT. Based on the CDR3 plus reference TRBV28 and TRBJ1-1, the full variable domain is DVKVTQSSRYLVKRTGEKVFLECVQDMDHENMFWYRQDPGLGLRLIYFSYDVKMKEKGDIPEGYSVSREKKERFSLILESASTNQTSMYLCASRAGTVNTEAFFGQGTRLTVV.

This clonotype was observed a few times. The chain couples TRBV6-1 to TRBJ2-3; D unclear. Germline V gene data show CDR1 as MNHNS and CDR2 as SASEGT. CDR3 length: 13 amino acids. V lost 7 bases to trimming and J lost 1 base, with 9 bases between them. The CDR3 region has the DNA TGTGCCAGCACCTTACTCGGCACAGATACGCAGTATTTT. Encoded protein: CASTLLGTDTQYF.

This chain links TRBV30 with TRBJ2-3, with unresolved D. Trimming took 3 bases from V and 2 from J, leaving 12 bases between them. This CDR3 has 14 residues. Germline V CDR1 and CDR2: GTSNPN, SVGIG (reference sequence). The CDR3 sequence is CAWRAGTLTDTQYF. In DNA, the CDR3 is TGTGCCTGGAGGGCAGGTACACTCACAGATACGCAGTATTTT. Full variable domain (missing parts from reference TRBV30 and TRBJ2-3): SQTIHQWPATLVQPVGSPLSLECTVEGTSNPNLYWYRQAAGRGLQLLFYSVGIGQISSEVPQNLSASRPQDRQFILSSKKLLLSDSGFYLCAWRAGTLTDTQYFGPGTRLTVL.

V is TRBV9 and J is TRBJ2-2; no clear D. Germline CDR1 SGDLS, CDR2 YYNGEE. There are 13 residues in the CDR3. V lost 2 bases to trimming and J lost 4 bases, with 6 bases between them. The CDR3, as DNA: TGTGCCAGCAGCGTGGAGAGCACCGGGGAGCTGTTTTTT. It specifies CASSVESTGELFF.

This clonotype was counted a few times. The genes are TRBV5-1 and TRBJ2-6, with a tentative D call TRBD1 (6 bases). The V gene's germline CDR1 is SGHRS and CDR2 YFSETQ. V lost 6 bases to trimming and J lost 0 bases, with 10 bases between them. The CDR3 extends over 15 amino acids. CDR3 DNA sequence: TGCGCCAGCACCCAGGGGCCCTCTGGGGCCAACGTCCTGACTTTC. Protein product: CASTQGPSGANVLTF.

This clonotype was detected ten times or more. The genes are TRBV6-4 and TRBJ2-1, with 9 positions matching TRBD2. V lost 4 bases to trimming and J lost 5 bases; unmatched junction nucleotides: 3. Germline V gene data show CDR1 as MRHNA and CDR2 as SNTAGT. The CDR3 extends over 14 amino acids. The CDR3 loop reads CASSALAGNNEQFF. As DNA, the CDR3 is TGTGCCAGCAGTGCCCTAGCGGGAAACAATGAGCAGTTCTTC.

This clonotype was found many times. In DNA, the CDR3 is TGTGCCAGCAGCTTAGTTGCGGGAGGCACCTACGAGCAGTACTTC. Amino acids: CASSLVAGGTYEQYF. This sequence joins TRBV7-2 and TRBJ2-7, with TRBD2 matching 8 bases. Germline V gene lookup returns CDR1 SGHTA and CDR2 FQGNSA. There are 15 residues in the CDR3. V dropped 1 base and J dropped 2; count of bases not matched to a gene: 4.

The sample holds a few counts of this clonotype. The V call is TRBV18, the J call TRBJ2-3, with 9 bases fitting TRBD2. V gave up 2 bases and J gave up 10 bases; unmatched junction bases: 10. CDR1 is KGHSH, CDR2 LQKENI, per germline. The CDR3 totals 15 residues. The CDR3 DNA is TGTGCCAGCTCACCAAACAGGGGTATAGCGGGAGCGCAGTATTTT. Translation gives CASSPNRGIAGAQYF.

V is TRBV7-8 and J is TRBJ2-7; D unresolved. The CDR3 sequence is 15 residues long. The V gene lost 2 bases and the J gene lost 0 bases, with 11 bases spanning the gap. CDR1 and CDR2 from the germline V gene are SGHVS and FQNEAQ. The CDR3 sequence: CASSLSGPSSYEQYF. The DNA of the CDR3 is TGTGCCAGCAGCTTATCGGGCCCAAGCTCCTACGAGCAGTACTTC.

To note about this clonotype: Compared with germline, one end of the junction differs, possibly owing to a read error. The rearrangement links TRBV4-2 to TRBJ2-3; 11 bases map to TRBD2. The CDR3 spans 15 residues. CDR1 is LGHNA, CDR2 YNFKEQ, per germline. This CDR3 reads CAGSPGGLAGDTQYF. In nucleotides, the CDR3 is TGTGCCGGCAGCCCAGGTGGACTAGCGGGTGATACGCAGTATTTT.

This clonotype was seen at least ten times. The chain couples TRBV20-1 to TRBJ2-5; D is undetermined. Trimming left V 6 bases short and J 2 bases short, with 13 bases between. Germline assignment: CDR1 DFQATT and CDR2 SNEGSKA (reference sequence). The CDR3 is 13 residues long. CDR3 nucleotides: TGCAGTGCCATTGTAGGGCTTCAAGAGACCCAGTACTTC. It is translated as CSAIVGLQETQYF.

The chain carries TRBV5-1 and TRBJ2-1, with TRBD2 identical over 7 bases. There are 15 residues in the CDR3. With V trimmed by 8 bases and J by 5 bases, 13 bases remained unmatched. In germline, CDR1 is SGHRS, CDR2 YFSETQ. CDR3 amino acids: CASSPTHTSDNEQFF. CDR3 sequence (DNA): TGCGCCAGTAGCCCGACCCATACTAGCGACAATGAGCAGTTCTTC.

There are a few counts of this clonotype. The chain joins TRBV28 to TRBJ2-1; D not resolved. This CDR3 contains 14 residues. The germline V gene encodes CDR1 MDHEN and CDR2 SYDVKM. The germline V and J ends were trimmed by 7 bases and 1 base, with 11 bases remaining between them. The CDR3 nucleotides are TGTGCCAGCACCCAGGTCGTTTCCTACAATGAGCAGTTCTTC. Its translation: CASTQVVSYNEQFF.

In this sample, this clonotype turned up many times. V gene TRBV29-1 combines with J gene TRBJ2-7, with D hard to call. The germline V gene encodes CDR1 SQVTM and CDR2 ANQGSEA. The germline V and J ends were trimmed by 4 bases and 5 bases, with 6 bases remaining between them. The CDR3 consists of 10 residues. In DNA, the CDR3 is TGCAGCGTTGGACGAGACGAGCAGTACTTC. Translating gives CSVGRDEQYF.